This entry describes one T cell receptor (beta chain). Its antigen is currently not known. No quality values exist for individual bases; no much larger clone is one base distant. This entry is derived from a study of blood T cell repertoires in COVID-19 (dated by TCRdb to the early 2020s). For context, the study as a whole: Samples covering the acute and convalescent phases of COVID-19 were provided by collaborators in the United States, Italy and Spain. Where HLA class I and class II types were available, the types were taken from metadata supplied by the sample provider, not from assay-based typing. Samples came from the ongoing ImmuneRACE study (first 160 participants) plus 1,254 subjects from 6 global collaborators. The repertoires were made available in a free public database intended to serve as a resource for research on the immune response to SARS-CoV-2. Deeply sampled blood TCRbeta repertoires from subjects exposed to, actively infected with, or recovered from COVID-19 were included in the dataset. The material from the prospective study consisted of cDNA or gDNA derived from T cells, B-cell-depleted T cells, or PBMCs. Nearly every sample came with metadata listing a de-identified subject ID, COVID-19 status, age in years and sex.

Whole blood was collected in K2EDTA tubes by collaborating institutions according to the institutions' own protocols. For TCRbeta analysis, collaborators shipped samples in one of three forms: frozen whole blood, isolated PBMCs, or DNA extracted from either of those sample types. TCRbeta CDR3 regions were amplified from genomic DNA by means of the immunoSEQ Assay, a bias-controlled multiplex PCR. In the paper's pipeline: The number of nucleated cells in each sample was estimated from the amplification of reference gene primers within the assay. To quantify the absolute abundance of each unique TCRbeta CDR3 rearrangement, sequence reads were collapsed and filtered. Productive Simpson clonality was computed per sample as the square root of Simpson's diversity index over productive rearrangements. TCRdb obtained this table from immuneACCESS and retained in-frame rearrangements with V and J assigned. These tables miss some clones; where compared with another copy, unresolved V genes account for less than half of the shortfall, and the remainder is unexplained. V and J calls and clone size are as listed in that table; D and trimming were resolved from the DNA. The sample table holds approximately 170,000 clones, of which around 72% were seen once. The top ten hold under 3.5% of the sample.

Via the germline V gene, CDR1 is MNHEY and CDR2 SVGEGT. The CDR3 runs 15 residues from the cysteine to the phenylalanine. Only CDR3 DNA remains: 45 bases, in frame from the first base. The germline ends are 21 bases apart after V is trimmed by 6 bases and J by 7 bases. Overall study results and their limits: The quantity of clinical and demographic metadata differed by source and by participant and was supplied without curation.

The chain employs TRBV6-2 or TRBV6-3 and TRBJ2-5, and the D gene may be TRBD1, 6 bases matching. The receptor was isolated from a woman older than 75 with acute or convalescent COVID-19. Sequenced: peripheral blood. The DNA reads TGTGCCAGCAGCCACCCTACAGGGCTCTCGGGGACCCAGTACTTC. It encodes CASSHPTGLSGTQYF.